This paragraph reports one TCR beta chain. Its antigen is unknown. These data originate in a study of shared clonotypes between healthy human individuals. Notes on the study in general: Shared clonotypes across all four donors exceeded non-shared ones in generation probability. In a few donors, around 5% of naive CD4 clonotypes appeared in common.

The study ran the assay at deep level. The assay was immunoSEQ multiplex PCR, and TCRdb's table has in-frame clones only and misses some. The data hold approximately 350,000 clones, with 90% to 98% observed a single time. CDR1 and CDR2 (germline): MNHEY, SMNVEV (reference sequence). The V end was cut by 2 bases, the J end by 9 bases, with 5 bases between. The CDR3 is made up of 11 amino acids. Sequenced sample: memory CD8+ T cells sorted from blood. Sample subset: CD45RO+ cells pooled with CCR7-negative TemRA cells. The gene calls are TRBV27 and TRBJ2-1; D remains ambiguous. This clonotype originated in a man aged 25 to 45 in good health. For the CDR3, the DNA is TGTGCCAGCAGTTTAGGGGTTGAGCAGTTCTTC. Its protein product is CASSLGVEQFF.